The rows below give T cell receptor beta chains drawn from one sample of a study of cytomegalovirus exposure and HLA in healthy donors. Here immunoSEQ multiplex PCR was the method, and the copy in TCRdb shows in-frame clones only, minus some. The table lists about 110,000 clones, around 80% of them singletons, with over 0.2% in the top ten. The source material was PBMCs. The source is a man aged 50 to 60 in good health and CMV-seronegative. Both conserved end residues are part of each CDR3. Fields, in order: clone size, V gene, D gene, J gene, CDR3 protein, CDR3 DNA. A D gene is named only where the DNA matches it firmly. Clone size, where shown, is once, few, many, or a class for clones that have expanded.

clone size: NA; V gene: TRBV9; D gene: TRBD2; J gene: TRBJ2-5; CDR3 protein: CASSPRGLGPETQYF; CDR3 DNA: TGTGCCAGCAGCCCGCGGGGACTAGGTCCAGAGACCCAGTACTTC
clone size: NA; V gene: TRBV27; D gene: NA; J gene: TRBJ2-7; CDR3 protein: CASSPATGYGGQYF; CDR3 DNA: TGTGCCAGCAGTCCCGCGACTGGTTACGGTGGGCAGTACTTC
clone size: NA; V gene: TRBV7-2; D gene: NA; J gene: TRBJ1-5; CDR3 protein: CASSSWTANNQSQHF; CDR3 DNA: TGTGCCAGCAGCTCGTGGACAGCGAACAATCAGTCCCAGCATTTT
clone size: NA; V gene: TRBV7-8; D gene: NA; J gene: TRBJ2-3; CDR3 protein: CASSARQGVDRESTDTQYF; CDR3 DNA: TGTGCCAGCAGCGCCAGACAGGGCGTGGATCGGGAGAGCACAGATACGCAGTATTTT
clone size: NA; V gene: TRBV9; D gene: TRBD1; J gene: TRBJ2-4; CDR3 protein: CASSVRQGAVENIQYF; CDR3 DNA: TGTGCCAGCAGCGTACGACAGGGGGCCGTCGAAAACATTCAGTACTTC
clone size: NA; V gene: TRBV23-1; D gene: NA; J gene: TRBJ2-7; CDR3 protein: CARPKGAYEQYF; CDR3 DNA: TGCGCCCGCCCCAAAGGAGCCTACGAGCAGTACTTC
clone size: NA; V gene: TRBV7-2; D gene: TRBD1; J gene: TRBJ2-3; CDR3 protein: CASSRTGGVDTQYF; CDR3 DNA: TGTGCCAGCAGCCGGACAGGGGGCGTAGATACGCAGTATTTT
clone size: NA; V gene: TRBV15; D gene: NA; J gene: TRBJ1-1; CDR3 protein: CATSTGMNTEAFF; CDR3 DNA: TGTGCCACCAGCACGGGGATGAACACTGAAGCTTTCTTT
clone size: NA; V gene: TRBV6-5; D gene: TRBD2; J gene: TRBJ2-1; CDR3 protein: CASSYSMGLAGGEQFF; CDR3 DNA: TGTGCCAGCAGTTACTCGATGGGACTAGCGGGGGGTGAGCAGTTCTTC
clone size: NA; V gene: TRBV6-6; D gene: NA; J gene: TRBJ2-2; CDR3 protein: CASSPILGFNTGELFF; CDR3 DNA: TGTGCCAGCAGCCCCATTCTTGGCTTCAACACCGGGGAGCTGTTTTTT
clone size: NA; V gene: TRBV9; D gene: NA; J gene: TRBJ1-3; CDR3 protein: CASSVADSPIPPGNTIYF; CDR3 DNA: TGTGCCAGCAGCGTAGCTGACAGCCCGATCCCACCGGGAAACACCATATATTTT
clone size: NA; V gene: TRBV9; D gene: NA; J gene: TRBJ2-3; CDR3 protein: CASSVAWALDTQYF; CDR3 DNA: TGTGCCAGCAGCGTAGCTTGGGCCCTGGATACGCAGTATTTT
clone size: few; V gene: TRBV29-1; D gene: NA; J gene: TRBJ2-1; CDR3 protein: CSVSLTNEQFF; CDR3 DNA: TGCAGCGTAAGCTTAACTAATGAGCAGTTCTTC
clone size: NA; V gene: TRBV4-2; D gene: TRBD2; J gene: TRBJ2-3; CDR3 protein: CASSQTSGGARDTQYF; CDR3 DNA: TGTGCCAGCAGCCAAACTAGCGGGGGGGCCCGAGATACGCAGTATTTT
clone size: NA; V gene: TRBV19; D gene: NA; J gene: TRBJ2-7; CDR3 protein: CASSIDIADGYEQYF; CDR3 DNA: TGTGCCAGTAGTATAGATATAGCGGATGGCTACGAGCAGTACTTC
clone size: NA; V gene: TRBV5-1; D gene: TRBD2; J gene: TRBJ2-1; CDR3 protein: CASSLGASSGAFRLGNEQFF; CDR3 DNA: TGCGCCAGCAGCTTGGGTGCGTCTAGCGGGGCCTTCCGTCTGGGTAATGAGCAGTTCTTC
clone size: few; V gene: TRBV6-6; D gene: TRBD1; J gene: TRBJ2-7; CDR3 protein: CASGGPGQGSYEQYF; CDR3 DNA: TGTGCCAGCGGAGGGCCGGGACAGGGCTCCTACGAGCAGTACTTC
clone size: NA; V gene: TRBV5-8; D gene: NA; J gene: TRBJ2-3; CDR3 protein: CASSLGRGSGLPDTQYF; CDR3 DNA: TGTGCCAGCAGCTTGGGACGGGGGAGCGGTCTTCCAGATACGCAGTATTTT
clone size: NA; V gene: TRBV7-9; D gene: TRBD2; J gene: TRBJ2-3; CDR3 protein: CASSPPLAGAADTQYF; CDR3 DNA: TGTGCCAGCAGCCCACCCCTAGCGGGAGCCGCGGATACGCAGTATTTT